What follows are 10 T cell receptor beta chains derived from one specimen sequenced in a study of T cells in localized non-small cell lung cancer. The protocol was immunoSEQ multiplex PCR, while the TCRdb copy is restricted to in-frame clones and leaves out a portion. The data hold some 71,000 clones, with roughly 81% observed a single time. The input for sequencing was peripheral blood, taken before any cancer treatment. The receptors here all came from a female donor over 55 with stage I lung adenocarcinoma.

This rearrangement joins TRBV5-1 to TRBJ2-5; 10 positions agree with TRBD1. With 5 bases clipped from V and 5 bases from J, the junction kept 12 bases outside the gene matches. The CDR3 totals 16 residues. From germline, CDR1 is SGHRS and CDR2 YFSETQ. CDR3 DNA: TGCGCCAGCAGTTCCGGGACAGGGGCCTTCGGGGAGACCCAGTACTTC. Residues: CASSSGTGAFGETQYF.

This clone is a singleton in its sample. The V gene is TRBV6-1, the J gene TRBJ1-2; D might be TRBD1 (5 bases). This CDR3 has 15 residues. Germline-derived CDR1 and CDR2 are MNHNS and SASEGT. Trimming removed 7 bases at V and 4 bases at J, with 19 bases between. This chain's CDR3 is CASTREEAEGYGYTF. The CDR3 nucleotides are TGTGCCAGCACCAGGGAGGAAGCAGAGGGCTATGGCTACACCTTC.

This chain links TRBV5-4 with TRBJ2-2; 9 nucleotides line up with TRBD2. The CDR3 contains 16 residues. Germline V gives CDR1 SGHNT, CDR2 YYREEE (reference sequence). The V gene end was trimmed by 3 bases and the J gene end by 1 base; junction bases not matched to a gene: 4. This CDR3 reads CASSSRLAVNTGELFF. The CDR3 DNA reads TGTGCCAGCAGCTCCAGACTAGCGGTGAACACCGGGGAGCTGTTTTTT.

This clone was seen more than once but under ten times. The chain combines TRBV6-1 with TRBJ2-1; D could derive from TRBD1 or TRBD2 (5 bases each). V was pared by 1 base and J by 15 bases, with 16 bases between. The germline CDR1 and CDR2 sequences are MNHNS and SASEGT. The CDR3 sequence is 13 residues long. For the CDR3, the DNA is TGTGCCAGCAGTGAAGAAGGATGGGGGAAGCGGTTCTTC. Translated, it gives CASSEEGWGKRFF.

This sequence joins TRBV30 and TRBJ2-5; perhaps TRBD1 as D (6 bases). Per the germline V gene, CDR1 is GTSNPN and CDR2 is SVGIG (reference sequence). CDR3 length equals 15 residues. V shed 0 bases and J shed 2 bases, with 13 bases lying between them. CDR3 DNA: TGTGCCTGGAGTGTCCTGGACAGACTTCAAGAGACCCAGTACTTC. As protein: CAWSVLDRLQETQYF.

This chain uses TRBV11-2 with TRBJ2-7, with 7 bases identical to TRBD1. This CDR3 has 15 residues. J lost 0 bases, V lost 1 base, and 3 bases had no gene match. Germline lookup yields CDR1 SGHAT and CDR2 FQNNGV. CDR3 coding DNA: TGTGCCAGCAGCTTAGCCAGGGGGAGCTCCTACGAGCAGTACTTC. Amino acid sequence: CASSLARGSSYEQYF.

This clone has only a few counts. DNA for the CDR3: TGTGCCAGCAGCTTCCAACGGTGGGACTACAATGAGCAGTTCTTC. Encoded protein: CASSFQRWDYNEQFF. The chain employs TRBV7-9 and TRBJ2-1; D not certain. Germline values: CDR1 SEHNR, CDR2 FQNEAQ (reference sequence). This CDR3 is 15 amino acids long. V shed 3 bases and J shed 3 bases, with 12 bases lying between them.

This rearrangement joins TRBV18 to TRBJ2-1, with a weak D call TRBD2 (6 bases). The V and J ends lost 3 bases and 8 bases respectively, with 14 bases between them. Germline-derived CDR1 and CDR2 are KGHSH and LQKENI. CDR3 length equals 14 residues. Here the CDR3 reads CASSPEILADEQFF. CDR3 nucleotides: TGTGCCAGCTCACCGGAGATACTAGCCGATGAGCAGTTCTTC. Combining the CDR3 with reference TRBV18 and TRBJ2-1 gives the whole variable domain NAGVMQNPRHLVRRRGQEARLRCSPMKGHSHVYWYRQLPEEGLKFMVYLQKENIIDESGMPKERFSAEFPKEGPSILRIQQVVRGDSAAYFCASSPEILADEQFFGPGTRLTVL.

The chain couples TRBV2 to TRBJ2-7, with unresolved D. CDR1 is SNHLY, CDR2 FYNNEI, per germline. The CDR3 consists of 14 residues. With 1 base removed from V and 6 bases from J, the gap between germline ends came to 13 bases. CDR3 region: CASSEEGGSGEQYF. The CDR3 DNA reads as TGTGCCAGCAGTGAAGAGGGTGGTTCTGGCGAGCAGTACTTC.

CDR3 loop: CAWRGAGVYEQYF. The CDR3 nucleotides read TGTGCCTGGAGAGGGGCGGGAGTGTACGAGCAGTACTTC. The chain combines TRBV30 with TRBJ2-7; 7 positions match TRBD2. The CDR3 covers 13 residues. Germline-derived CDR1 and CDR2 are GTSNPN and SVGIG (reference sequence). The junction had 6 bases not matched to a gene; V was cut back by 3 bases and J by 4 bases. The whole variable domain, filled in from reference TRBV30 and TRBJ2-7, reads SQTIHQWPATLVQPVGSPLSLECTVEGTSNPNLYWYRQAAGRGLQLLFYSVGIGQISSEVPQNLSASRPQDRQFILSSKKLLLSDSGFYLCAWRGAGVYEQYFGPGTRLTVT.